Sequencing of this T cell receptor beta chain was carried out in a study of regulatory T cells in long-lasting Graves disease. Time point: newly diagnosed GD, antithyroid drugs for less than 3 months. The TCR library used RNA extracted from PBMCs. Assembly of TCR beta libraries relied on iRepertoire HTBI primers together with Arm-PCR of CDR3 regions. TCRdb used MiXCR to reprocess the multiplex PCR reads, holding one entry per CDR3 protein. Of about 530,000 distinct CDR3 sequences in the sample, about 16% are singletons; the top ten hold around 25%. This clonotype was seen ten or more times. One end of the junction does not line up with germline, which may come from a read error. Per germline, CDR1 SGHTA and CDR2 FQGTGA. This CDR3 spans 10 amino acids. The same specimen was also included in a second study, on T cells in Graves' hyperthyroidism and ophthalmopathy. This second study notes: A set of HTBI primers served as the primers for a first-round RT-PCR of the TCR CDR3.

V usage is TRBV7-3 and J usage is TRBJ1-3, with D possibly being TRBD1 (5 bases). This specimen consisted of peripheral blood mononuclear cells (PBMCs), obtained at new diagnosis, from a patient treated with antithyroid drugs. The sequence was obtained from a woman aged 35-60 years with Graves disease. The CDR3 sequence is CARGLGRGFF. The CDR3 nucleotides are TGTGCCAGAGGATTAGGACGGGGGTTTTTT. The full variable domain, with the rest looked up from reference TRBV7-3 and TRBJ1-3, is GAGVSQTPSNKVTEKGKYVELRCDPISGHTALYWYRQSLGQGPEFLIYFQGTGAADDSGLPNDRFFAVRPEGSVSTLKIQRTERGDSAVYLCARGLGRGFFGEGSWLTVV.